The clone carrying this T cell receptor (beta chain) was seen a handful of times. Its antigen is still unknown. The sample is drawn from a study of beta chain features in type 1 diabetes. General study results and limits: Moderately but significantly shorter TCRB CDR3s were found in Type 1 diabetes patients in all four CD4+ subsets.

The CDR3 is made up of 17 amino acids. Germline V gene lookup returns CDR1 GTSNPN and CDR2 SVGIG (reference sequence). With 0 bases removed from V and 0 bases from J, the gap between germline ends came to 15 bases. Reverse transcribing all isolated RNA meant expressed TCRB transcripts were sequenced. The protocol was immunoSEQ multiplex PCR, while the TCRdb copy is restricted to in-frame clones and leaves out a portion. The sample includes around 110,000 clones, about 16% of them seen just once. Averaging approximately 0.11 L, one heparinised blood draw came from each individual donor. The rearrangement uses TRBV30 and TRBJ2-4; D not certain. Sequenced: central memory CD4+ T cells from blood. This receptor was taken from a man aged 25-45 years with type 1 diabetes. DNA of the CDR3: TGTGCCTGGAGTGTCGGTAGTTTGCTTTTAGCCAAAAACATTCAGTACTTC. This gives the protein CAWSVGSLLLAKNIQYF.